This is a list of T cell receptor beta chains from one sample in a study of glioma-infiltrating T cells after dendritic cell vaccination. Assay: immunoSEQ multiplex PCR; the TCRdb copy retains only in-frame clones and omits some. Seen here are 950 to 1,500 clones, 75% to 90% observed once, and the top ten hold 6.5% to 7%. The sequences come from tumor tissue, collected before dendritic cell vaccination. The origin of the receptors is a human donor with glioblastoma. Both conserved end residues are part of each CDR3. The D gene is left open where the match is weak. The listing skips clone size in some rows; elsewhere it reads once, few, many or a size class.

TRBJ2-3 | once | TRBD2 | TRBV7-2 | TGTGCCAGCAGCTCCGGACTAGCGGGGCACACAGATACGCAGTATTTT | CASSSGLAGHTDTQYF
TRBJ2-3 | NA | TRBD2 | TRBV4-3 | TGCGCCAGCAGCCAAGATGTAAAGGTTCCAGGGATGGCGGGAGGAGATACGCAGTATTTT | CASSQDVKVPGMAGGDTQYF
TRBJ2-5 | NA | TRBD2 | TRBV9 | TGTGCCAGCAGCGGACCCCTCGGGACTAGCGGCCAAGAGACCCAGTACTTC | CASSGPLGTSGQETQYF
TRBJ2-7 | NA | TRBD2 | TRBV13 | TGTGCCAGCAGCTTCCGGACTAGCGGGAGGGCCAGGCAGTACTTC | CASSFRTSGRARQYF
TRBJ2-1 | NA | TRBD1 | TRBV4-1 | TGCGCCAGCAGCCAGGGACAGGGAAGGGGTGAGCAGTTCTTC | CASSQGQGRGEQFF
TRBJ2-7 | NA | TRBD1 | TRBV4-1 | TGCGCCAGCAGCCAACTTTCAGGACAGGATCCCTACGAGCAGTACTTC | CASSQLSGQDPYEQYF
TRBJ2-6 | NA | TRBD2 | TRBV5-8 | TGTGCCAGCAGCTTGGTCGGGGGGTCTGGGGCCAACGTCCTGACTTTC | CASSLVGGSGANVLTF
TRBJ2-6 | once | NA | TRBV28 | TGTGCCAGCAGTCGGGGTTTGACACAAAGTCGGGCCAACGTCCTGACTTTC | CASSRGLTQSRANVLTF
TRBJ1-1 | NA | NA | TRBV10-3 | TGTGCCATCAGCCCGACAGATATGAACACTGAAGCTTTCTTT | CAISPTDMNTEAFF
TRBJ1-2 | NA | TRBD1 | TRBV9 | TGTGCCAGCAGCGTAACAGGGACAGTCGTGCGTGGCTACACCTTC | CASSVTGTVVRGYTF
TRBJ2-7 | few | NA | TRBV11-2 | TGTGCCAGCAGCGCGCAAACTTCCGGGACACTCTACGAGCAGTACTTC | CASSAQTSGTLYEQYF
TRBJ2-7 | NA | NA | TRBV28 | TGTGCCACAAGGGGAGGCCACGAGCAGTACTTC | CATRGGHEQYF
TRBJ2-3 | NA | TRBD2 | TRBV30 | TGTGCCTGGAGTGTATCGCTAGCGGGATCCCGGTATTTT | CAWSVSLAGSRYF
TRBJ1-2 | NA | NA | TRBV5-1 | TGCGCCAGCAATCCAGGGCTTGGATATGGCTACACCTTC | CASNPGLGYGYTF
TRBJ2-5 | NA | TRBD1 | TRBV5-1 | TGCGCCAGCAGCTATTCCGGGACAGGGGCAGAGACCCAGTACTTC | CASSYSGTGAETQYF
TRBJ2-1 | few | NA | TRBV10-3 | TGTGCCATCAGGGCCAAGGACAGCTCCTACAATGAGCAGTTCTTC | CAIRAKDSSYNEQFF
TRBJ2-5 | NA | NA | TRBV19 | TGTGCCAGTAGTATGGTATACGCGACGACCCCCGGGGAGACCCAGTACTTC | CASSMVYATTPGETQYF
TRBJ1-4 | NA | TRBD1 | TRBV30 | TGTGCCTTGATCCAGGGGGCTAATGAAAAACTGTTTTTT | CALIQGANEKLFF
TRBJ2-7 | NA | NA | TRBV7-2 | TGTGCCAGCAGCTTGGGTCCAGGGGTAGCGAGCTCCTACGAGCAGTACTTC | CASSLGPGVASSYEQYF
TRBJ2-7 | NA | NA | TRBV19 | TGTGCCAGTAGAGAGGCACTGGGGGCTTACGAGCAGTACTTC | CASREALGAYEQYF
TRBJ1-5 | once | NA | TRBV6-6 | TGTGCCAGCCGAGCGAGCAATCAGCCCCAGCATTTT | CASRASNQPQHF